Below, 21 T cell receptor beta chains from the same sample are listed, as sequenced in a study of cytomegalovirus exposure and HLA in healthy donors. The primer mix had 60 Vbeta and 13 Jbeta primers. The table came from immunoSEQ multiplex PCR; TCRdb's copy has only in-frame clones and leaves some out. The sample records about 140,000 clones, approximately 80% being singletons. What was sequenced was PBMCs. The receptor set was obtained from a male donor in good health and CMV-seronegative.

V and J are TRBV29-1 and TRBJ2-2; 7 bases fit TRBD2. CDR3 length: 13 amino acids. The J segment lost 8 bases and the V segment lost 3 bases, leaving 6 bases of the junction unmatched. The germline CDR1 and CDR2 sequences are SQVTM and ANQGSEA. The CDR3 bases are TGCAGCGTTGAGGGCGGGAGCGTTGGGGAGCTGTTTTTT. Its protein is CSVEGGSVGELFF.

To note about this clone: Other DNA sequences within the sample encode an identical CDR3. This chain joins TRBV5-1 and TRBJ2-1, with D perhaps matching TRBD1 (6 bases). CDR1 is SGHRS, CDR2 YFSETQ, per germline. Trimming left V 1 base short and J 5 bases short, with 13 bases between. CDR3 size: 15 residues. The CDR3 DNA follows: TGCGCCAGCAGCTTGTTCGACAGGACAAACAATGAGCAGTTCTTC. It specifies CASSLFDRTNNEQFF.

This clone was detected only once. The chain combines TRBV29-1 with TRBJ2-5, with 8 bases aligning to TRBD1. CDR1 is SQVTM, CDR2 ANQGSEA, per germline. Trimming at V came to 6 bases and at J to 5 bases, leaving 5 bases not matched to a gene. The CDR3 length is 12 residues. The CDR3, as DNA: TGCAGCGTCCAGGGGGCAGACGAGACCCAGTACTTC. This translates into CSVQGADETQYF.

This rearrangement joins TRBV5-6 to TRBJ2-3; D not certain. From germline, CDR1 is SGHDT and CDR2 YYEEEE. The V end was cut by 0 bases, the J end by 1 base, with 6 bases between. The CDR3 loop spans 14 amino acids. The CDR3 DNA sequence: TGTGCCAGCAGCTTGGCGCAGGGCACAGATACGCAGTATTTT. Residues: CASSLAQGTDTQYF.

The CDR3 DNA reads as TGTGCCAGCAGAAGGGAGGCAAACTATGGCTACACCTTC. It codes for CASRREANYGYTF. The chain is built from TRBV27 and TRBJ1-2, with D unresolved. The CDR3 loop spans 13 amino acids. Trimming took off 6 bases at V and 2 bases at J, with 10 bases between the two ends. CDR1 and CDR2 from the germline V gene are MNHEY and SMNVEV (reference sequence).

The chain combines TRBV6-4 with TRBJ2-3; TRBD2 agrees at 8 bases. Germline CDR1 and CDR2: MRHNA and SNTAGT. The junction had 7 bases not matched to a gene; V was cut back by 3 bases and J by 2 bases. The CDR3 runs to 16 residues. In DNA, the CDR3 is TGTGCCAGCAGTGATTCCAGCGGGAGTGCCACAGATACGCAGTATTTT. Amino acid sequence: CASSDSSGSATDTQYF.

The rearrangement joins TRBV7-9 to TRBJ2-7; a possible D gene is TRBD2 (6 bases). Trimming removed 5 bases from V and 5 bases from J, with 22 bases in between. Per germline, CDR1 SEHNR and CDR2 FQNEAQ (reference sequence). The CDR3 contains 16 residues. CDR3 nucleotides: TGTGCCAGCAGCCCCCATTCAGGAGGGCCGGGACACGAGCAGTACTTC. Amino acids: CASSPHSGGPGHEQYF.

The V and J genes are TRBV11-2 and TRBJ2-2; 9 bases align to TRBD1. V gave up 6 bases and J gave up 13 bases; unmatched junction bases: 18. The germline gives CDR1 SGHAT, CDR2 FQNNGV. The CDR3 runs 16 residues. The CDR3 sequence: CASRSSRETGGRGLFF. The DNA of the CDR3 is TGTGCCAGCAGAAGCTCCCGGGAGACAGGGGGTAGAGGGCTGTTTTTT.

The chain employs TRBV4-3 and TRBJ1-1; D call uncertain. The CDR3 contains 12 residues. The germline gives CDR1 LGHNA, CDR2 YSLEER. V was pared by 3 bases and J by 6 bases, with 8 bases between. The CDR3 DNA is TGCGCCAGCAGCCAGTACTTGGCTGAAGCTTTCTTT. Protein: CASSQYLAEAFF.

This chain links TRBV7-6 with TRBJ2-2; D gene ambiguous. The germline V gene encodes CDR1 SGHVS and CDR2 FNYEAQ. The length of the CDR3 is 15 residues. V was pared by 5 bases and J by 6 bases, with 16 bases between. This chain's CDR3 is CASSPGARRAGELFF. The CDR3, as DNA: TGTGCCAGCAGCCCCGGCGCTAGGCGCGCCGGGGAGCTGTTTTTT.

The rearrangement joins TRBV28 to TRBJ2-7; 9 bases are shared with TRBD1. CDR1 is MDHEN and CDR2 is SYDVKM in the germline V gene. The CDR3 spans 15 residues. The J segment lost 3 bases and the V segment lost 3 bases, leaving 6 bases of the junction unmatched. The CDR3 DNA reads as TGTGCCAGCAGTTTTGGGACAGGGTGGGGCTACGAGCAGTACTTC. Protein: CASSFGTGWGYEQYF.

This clone was observed a few times. CDR3 residues: CASSLTGIYGYTF. Here the CDR3 DNA reads TGTGCCAGCAGCTTGACCGGGATCTATGGCTACACCTTC. V is TRBV5-6 and J is TRBJ1-2; D unresolved. The CDR3 extends over 13 amino acids. Deletions cut 1 base from V and 4 bases from J, with 8 bases between. CDR1 SGHDT and CDR2 YYEEEE come from the germline V gene.

This clone was seen a few times. The chain is built from TRBV19 and TRBJ2-2; the D gene is possibly TRBD2 (6 bases). The germline gives CDR1 LNHDA, CDR2 SQIVND (reference sequence). Trimming shortened V by 8 bases and J by 5 bases, and 15 bases separated the two germline ends. This CDR3 contains 14 residues. CDR3 in amino acids: CASLSGLTTGELFF. CDR3 bases: TGTGCCAGTCTATCAGGACTAACAACCGGGGAGCTGTTTTTT.

The chain employs TRBV28 and TRBJ2-7; the D gene is possibly TRBD2 (5 bases). Trimming took off 1 base at V and 2 bases at J, with 12 bases between the two ends. Germline V gives CDR1 MDHEN, CDR2 SYDVKM. The CDR3 covers 15 residues. The CDR3 DNA sequence: TGTGCCAGCAGTTTATCGGGGTCCCTAACCTACGAGCAGTACTTC. This codes for CASSLSGSLTYEQYF.

This clone was counted between two and nine times. The J gene is TRBJ2-2, the V gene TRBV7-3, with D possibly TRBD2 on 6 matching bases. Germline values: CDR1 SGHTA, CDR2 FQGTGA. The CDR3 length is 17 residues. Trimming shortened V by 1 base and J by 5 bases, and 17 bases separated the two germline ends. The CDR3 reads CASSLIPPGAETGELFF. CDR3 DNA sequence: TGTGCCAGCAGCTTAATACCCCCGGGAGCGGAGACCGGGGAGCTGTTTTTT.

This clone was counted once. The chain employs TRBV28 and TRBJ2-7, with 7 bases that match TRBD1. Unmatched junction bases numbered 12, after V lost 8 bases and J lost 5 bases. The CDR3 is 14 residues long. Germline CDR1 is MDHEN and CDR2 is SYDVKM. The CDR3 region has the DNA TGTGCCAGCGGTACACAGGGGCTGCGCCACGAGCAGTACTTC. Its protein product is CASGTQGLRHEQYF. The complete variable domain, with remaining parts taken from reference TRBV28 and TRBJ2-7, reads DVKVTQSSRYLVKRTGEKVFLECVQDMDHENMFWYRQDPGLGLRLIYFSYDVKMKEKGDIPEGYSVSREKKERFSLILESASTNQTSMYLCASGTQGLRHEQYFGPGTRLTVT.

This clone was picked up one time. This chain uses TRBV9 with TRBJ2-3; D is perhaps TRBD2 (6 bases). The CDR3 sequence is 16 residues long. Trimming removed 4 bases at V and 0 bases at J, with 15 bases between. Germline V gene data show CDR1 as SGDLS and CDR2 as YYNGEE. CDR3 sequence (DNA): TGTGCCAGCAGCCAGGGAACCGGGACTAGCACAGATACGCAGTATTTT. Its protein product is CASSQGTGTSTDTQYF.

The chain couples TRBV27 to TRBJ2-5; TRBD1 matches 8 bases. The CDR3 loop spans 15 amino acids. The junction had 10 bases not matched to a gene; V was cut back by 6 bases and J by 4 bases. Germline V gives CDR1 MNHEY, CDR2 SMNVEV (reference sequence). CDR3 DNA sequence: TGTGCCAGCAGAGCACAGGGGGTTGGTTTAGAGACCCAGTACTTC. This encodes CASRAQGVGLETQYF.

This clone has a single count. This sequence joins TRBV5-6 and TRBJ2-2; TRBD2 matches 9 bases. Germline V gives CDR1 SGHDT, CDR2 YYEEEE. V lost 2 bases, J lost 4 bases, and 6 bases stayed unmatched. The CDR3 contains 16 residues. DNA of the CDR3: TGTGCCAGCAGCTTTTCACTAGCGGGTGGCACCGGGGAGCTGTTTTTT. It codes for CASSFSLAGGTGELFF.

This chain links TRBV6-6 with TRBJ1-5; the D is unclear. From germline, CDR1 is MNHNY and CDR2 SVGAGI (reference sequence). This CDR3 is built from 14 residues. V shed 2 bases and J shed 5 bases, with 10 bases lying between them. The CDR3 spells CASSYGGEDQPQHF. The CDR3 nucleotides read TGTGCCAGCAGTTACGGTGGGGAGGATCAGCCCCAGCATTTT.

The chain uses TRBV2 and TRBJ2-5; a possible D gene is TRBD1 (6 bases). Germline values: CDR1 SNHLY, CDR2 FYNNEI. CDR3 length: 17 amino acids. The V gene lost 3 bases and the J gene lost 6 bases, with 23 bases spanning the gap. The CDR3 sequence is CASSDWGQWVAGKTQYF. CDR3 sequence (DNA): TGTGCCAGCAGTGATTGGGGACAATGGGTTGCAGGAAAGACCCAGTACTTC. The full variable domain, rest sourced from reference TRBV2 and TRBJ2-5, is EPEVTQTPSHQVTQMGQEVILRCVPISNHLYFYWYRQILGQKVEFLVSFYNNEISEKSEIFDDQFSVERPDGSNFTLKIRSTKLEDSAMYFCASSDWGQWVAGKTQYFGPGTRLLVL.